This TCR beta chain appears in the sequencing data of a study of blood T cell repertoires in COVID-19. How the authors handled the data: Amplification of reference gene primers was used by the study to estimate nucleated cell counts. Clones were read by immunoSEQ multiplex PCR, and TCRdb kept only the in-frame ones, dropping some. The V and J calls and the clone size are those of that table, but D and trimming were determined from the DNA. The repertoire holds some 97,000 clones, just over 85% seen once, with roughly 5% in the top ten. Germline V gives CDR1 ENHRY, CDR2 SYGVKD. Trimming pared 8 bases from V and 0 bases from J, leaving 14 bases between. This CDR3 has 14 residues.

The TCR sequence derives from a human donor in a cohort sampled during active COVID-19. This chain uses TRBV10-3 with TRBJ2-7; D may be TRBD1 (5 bases). The sample consisted of peripheral blood. CDR3 protein: CAISRQGASYEQYF. DNA for the CDR3: TGTGCCATCTCCCGGCAAGGGGCCTCCTACGAGCAGTACTTC.